This T cell receptor beta chain was sequenced for a study of blood T cell repertoires in COVID-19. At the level of the study: Whether acute or convalescent, the COVID-19 samples came from the United States, Italy and Spain. Nucleic acid was either cDNA or gDNA, and it came from T cells, B-cell-depleted T cells, or PBMCs.

This clone was counted once. In the study's own analysis: The authors estimated nucleated cell counts from reference gene primer amplification. The data were produced by immunoSEQ multiplex PCR, yet TCRdb's version contains in-frame clones alone and is incomplete. V and J calls and clone size come straight from that table; D and trimming were deduced from the DNA. The sample lists about 65,000 clones, approximately 75% seen once, with 15% in the top ten. CDR1 is SGDLS, CDR2 YYNGEE, per germline. J lost 2 bases, V lost 0 bases, and 3 bases had no gene match. The CDR3 loop spans 15 amino acids. The TCR comes from an elderly man with acute or convalescent COVID-19. The rearrangement joins TRBV9 to TRBJ2-7; 9 bases align to TRBD2. The sequenced material came from peripheral blood. This CDR3 is CASSVEGGGAYEQYF. DNA for the CDR3: TGTGCCAGCAGCGTAGAGGGCGGGGGGGCCTACGAGCAGTACTTC.